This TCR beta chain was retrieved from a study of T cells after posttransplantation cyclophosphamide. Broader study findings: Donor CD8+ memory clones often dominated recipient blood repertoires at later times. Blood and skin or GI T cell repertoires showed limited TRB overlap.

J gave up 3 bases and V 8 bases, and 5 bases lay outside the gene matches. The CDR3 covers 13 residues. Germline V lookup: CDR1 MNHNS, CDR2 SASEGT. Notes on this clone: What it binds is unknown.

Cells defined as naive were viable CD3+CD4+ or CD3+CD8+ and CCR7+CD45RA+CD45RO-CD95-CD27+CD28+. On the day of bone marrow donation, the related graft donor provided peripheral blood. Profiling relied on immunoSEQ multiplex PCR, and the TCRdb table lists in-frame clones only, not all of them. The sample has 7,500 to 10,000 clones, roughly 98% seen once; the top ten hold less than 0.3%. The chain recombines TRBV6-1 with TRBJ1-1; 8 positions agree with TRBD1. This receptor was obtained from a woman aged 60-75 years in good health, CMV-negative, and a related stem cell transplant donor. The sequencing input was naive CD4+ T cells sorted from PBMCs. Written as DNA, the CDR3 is TGTGCCAGCCGCCCGACAGGGGACACTGAAGCTTTCTTT. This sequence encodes CASRPTGDTEAFF.